The T cell receptor beta chain under discussion was sequenced for a study of control samples from healthy donors and cancer patients. Germline CDR1 is SGHTA and CDR2 is FQGNSA. V dropped 3 bases and J dropped 0 bases, with 15 bases sitting between them. The CDR3 totals 17 residues. Only in-frame clones appear in the TCRdb table, and some are missing; sequencing was by immunoSEQ multiplex PCR. Of under 110,000 clones detected, approximately 90% appear once; the ten largest clones hold 7.8%. This TCR derives from a man aged 25-40 years in good health. The gene calls are TRBV7-2 and TRBJ1-3; D remains ambiguous. Sequencing used blood. In DNA form, the CDR3 reads TGTGCCAGCAGCTTGACCCAGACGGTACTCTCTGGAAACACCATATATTTT. The encoded protein is CASSLTQTVLSGNTIYF.